This passage covers 20 T cell receptor beta chains from one sample sequenced in a study of blood T cell repertoires in COVID-19. Profiling relied on immunoSEQ multiplex PCR, and the TCRdb table lists in-frame clones only, not all of them. Found here are a few hundred thousand clones, approximately 87% of them singletons; the top ten hold about 4.5%. Sequenced input: peripheral blood. Source of these receptors: a man aged 55 to 70 who had recovered from COVID-19.

The chain employs TRBV30 and TRBJ2-3; D is perhaps TRBD1 (6 bases). Germline CDR1 reads GTSNPN; CDR2 reads SVGIG (reference sequence). Trimming removed 2 bases at V and 2 bases at J, with 11 bases between. CDR3 length: 14 amino acids. DNA of the CDR3: TGTGCCTGGAGTTCGATGGGACACACAGATACGCAGTATTTT. Translation gives CAWSSMGHTDTQYF.

V gene TRBV3-1 (or the pseudogene TRBV3-2) combines with J gene TRBJ2-1, with 12 bases matching TRBD2. CDR1 is LGHDT, CDR2 YNNKEL, per germline (reference sequence). V trimming: 4 bases; J trimming: 8 bases; junction bases outside the gene matches: 6. The CDR3 has 15 residues. CDR3 loop: CASSPASGGADEQFF. CDR3 bases: TGTGCCAGCAGCCCCGCTAGCGGGGGGGCAGATGAGCAGTTCTTC.

The chain employs TRBV6-1 and TRBJ1-1; D is undetermined. There are 12 residues in the CDR3. V was shortened by 5 bases and J by 0 bases, with 4 bases between the two germline ends. Germline V lookup: CDR1 MNHNS, CDR2 SASEGT. The CDR3 bases are TGTGCCAGCAGTTCCATGAACACTGAAGCTTTCTTT. Protein sequence: CASSSMNTEAFF.

In its sample, this clone was seen a few times. This sequence joins TRBV4-2 and TRBJ1-2; 9 nucleotides align to TRBD1. Germline loops: CDR1 LGHNA, CDR2 YNFKEQ. The CDR3 extends over 15 amino acids. V was clipped by 0 bases and J by 8 bases; unmatched bases: 7. Written as DNA, the CDR3 is TGTGCCAGCAGCCAAGATTTGGGGACAGGGAGCGGCTACACCTTC. Translating it yields CASSQDLGTGSGYTF.

The chain uses TRBV19 and TRBJ1-1; TRBD1 is a possible D gene (6 bases). Per the germline V gene, CDR1 is LNHDA and CDR2 is SQIVND (reference sequence). There are 15 residues in the CDR3. Trimming stripped 1 base from V and 3 bases from J, with 12 bases between. The CDR3, as DNA: TGTGCCAGTAGTATAGGGCTAAACAGGGACACTGAAGCTTTCTTT. As protein: CASSIGLNRDTEAFF.

The CDR3 reads CASSAGQGNEKLFF. The CDR3 nucleotides read TGTGCCAGCTCAGCGGGACAGGGTAATGAAAAACTGTTTTTT. The chain combines TRBV18 with TRBJ1-4; 9 bases are a match to TRBD1. CDR1 is KGHSH and CDR2 is LQKENI in the germline V gene. This CDR3 has 14 residues. J was trimmed by 4 bases and V by 5 bases; bases with no gene match: 2.

The chain joins TRBV6-6 to TRBJ2-7; maybe TRBD1 (5 bases). Trimming took 6 bases from V and 0 from J, leaving 15 bases between them. Germline V gene data show CDR1 as MNHNY and CDR2 as SVGAGI (reference sequence). There are 15 residues in the CDR3. CDR3 nucleotide sequence: TGTGCCAGCAGCCCTGGGGCCCAAAGCTCCTACGAGCAGTACTTC. Protein sequence: CASSPGAQSSYEQYF.

The rearrangement links TRBV24-1 to TRBJ1-5, with D unclear. CDR1 and CDR2 from the germline V gene are KGHDR and SFDVKD. This CDR3 spans 15 amino acids. With 3 bases removed from V and 5 bases from J, the gap between germline ends came to 13 bases. The CDR3 protein is CATSDPREKDQPQHF. For the CDR3, the DNA is TGTGCCACCAGTGATCCCCGGGAGAAGGATCAGCCCCAGCATTTT.

This clone was seen only once. The rearrangement joins TRBV5-1 to TRBJ2-5, with 8 bases matching TRBD1. The length of the CDR3 is 14 residues. V dropped 4 bases and J dropped 1; count of bases not matched to a gene: 3. CDR1 SGHRS and CDR2 YFSETQ come from the germline V gene. Written as DNA, the CDR3 is TGCGCCAGCAGCCCCGGACAGGGCCAAGAGACCCAGTACTTC. Translated, it gives CASSPGQGQETQYF.

The chain links TRBV6-1 to TRBJ2-1, with 7 bases identical to TRBD1. Germline loops: CDR1 MNHNS, CDR2 SASEGT. The CDR3 length is 17 residues. V dropped 1 base and J dropped 4; count of bases not matched to a gene: 10. The CDR3 here is CASSEVSRGPTYNEQFF. The CDR3 bases are TGTGCCAGCAGTGAAGTATCTAGGGGGCCGACTTACAATGAGCAGTTCTTC.

In its sample, this clone was seen a few times. The gene calls are TRBV5-1 and TRBJ2-2, with 10 bases that match TRBD2. This CDR3 has 17 amino acids. The ends lost 4 bases at V and 0 bases at J; junction bases unmatched: 6. The germline gives CDR1 SGHRS, CDR2 YFSETQ. CDR3 sequence: CASSPRTSGTNTGELFF. CDR3 in DNA: TGCGCCAGCAGCCCACGGACTAGCGGTACGAACACCGGGGAGCTGTTTTTT.

The chain employs TRBV5-3 and TRBJ2-3; a possible D gene is TRBD1 (6 bases). TRBV5-3 is placed among ORFs of uncertain function. The CDR3 covers 18 residues. The germline V and J ends were trimmed by 4 bases and 1 base, with 22 bases remaining between them. Here the CDR3 reads CARSRPRGPQGRTDTQYF. CDR3 DNA: TGTGCCAGAAGCCGGCCCCGAGGGCCCCAGGGGCGCACAGATACGCAGTATTTT.

The chain links TRBV5-1 to TRBJ1-1, with 7 bases fitting TRBD1. Germline values: CDR1 SGHRS, CDR2 YFSETQ. This CDR3 has 15 residues. The V and J ends lost 3 bases and 10 bases, in that order; junction bases with no gene match: 15. DNA of the CDR3: TGCGCCAGCAGCTGGGGAGACAGGGACGCCCGGGGAGCTTTCTTT. Translation: CASSWGDRDARGAFF.

This chain connects TRBV24-1 to TRBJ2-5; perhaps TRBD1 as D (5 bases). The CDR3 sequence is 14 residues long. V was trimmed by 6 bases and J by 1 base, leaving 11 bases between them. Germline V CDR1 and CDR2: KGHDR, SFDVKD. CDR3 in DNA: TGTGCCACCAGTCCAGGGCCTCTCCAAGAGACCCAGTACTTC. It translates to CATSPGPLQETQYF.

V and J are TRBV18 and TRBJ1-6; 7 nucleotides align to TRBD1. Per the germline V gene, CDR1 is KGHSH and CDR2 is LQKENI. Trimming cost V 6 bases and J 6 bases; bases outside gene matches: 8. This CDR3 comprises 15 residues. CDR3 sequence: CASSRTGAFNSPLHF. In nucleotides, the CDR3 is TGTGCCAGCTCCCGGACAGGAGCTTTTAATTCACCCCTCCACTTT.

The chain employs TRBV5-4 and TRBJ2-2; 10 nucleotides line up with TRBD2. CDR1 is SGHNT, CDR2 YYREEE, per germline (reference sequence). With 4 bases clipped from V and 6 bases from J, the junction kept 9 bases outside the gene matches. The CDR3 length is 16 residues. For the CDR3, the DNA is TGTGCCAGCAGCCCTATGACTAGCGGGTCACCCGGGGAGCTGTTTTTT. Its translation is CASSPMTSGSPGELFF.

The chain employs TRBV2 and TRBJ2-7; D might be TRBD2 (6 bases). The ends were cut back, 10 bases at V and 2 bases at J, with 15 bases in the middle. Germline CDR1 is SNHLY and CDR2 is FYNNEI. The CDR3 totals 13 residues. Here the CDR3 DNA reads TGTGCCAACGCGGGACTGACGACCTACGAGCAGTACTTC. Its protein is CANAGLTTYEQYF.

The chain carries TRBV7-9 and TRBJ1-4, with D unclear. V was shortened by 1 base and J by 2 bases, with 5 bases between the two germline ends. The germline CDR1 and CDR2 sequences are SEHNR and FQNEAQ (reference sequence). The CDR3 sequence is 14 residues long. The CDR3 DNA is TGTGCCAGCAGCTTAGGGAGCACTAATGAAAAACTGTTTTTT. Protein sequence: CASSLGSTNEKLFF. Drawing the rest from reference TRBV7-9 and TRBJ1-4, the complete variable domain is DTGVSQNPRHKITKRGQNVTFRCDPISEHNRLYWYRQTLGQGPEFLTYFQNEAQLEKSRLLSDRFSAERPKGSFSTLEIQRTEQGDSAMYLCASSLGSTNEKLFFGSGTQLSVL.

V is TRBV14 and J is TRBJ2-6; 7 bases are shared with TRBD2. Germline V CDR1 and CDR2: SGHDN, FVKESK. V shed 3 bases, J shed 2 bases, and the junction held 7 bases outside the gene matches. This CDR3 is 17 amino acids long. CDR3 nucleotides: TGTGCCAGCAGCCAGTCACGACTAGCAGCTGGGGCCAACGTCCTGACTTTC. It specifies CASSQSRLAAGANVLTF. Full variable domain (remainder filled in from reference TRBV14 and TRBJ2-6): EAGVTQFPSHSVIEKGQTVTLRCDPISGHDNLYWYRRVMGKEIKFLLHFVKESKQDESGMPNNRFLAERTGGTYSTLKVQPAELEDSGVYFCASSQSRLAAGANVLTFGAGSRLTVL.

The gene calls are TRBV15 and TRBJ2-7, with 8 bases lining up with TRBD1. V lost 6 bases to trimming and J lost 3 bases; unmatched junction nucleotides: 10. The CDR3 runs 15 residues. From germline, CDR1 is LNHNV and CDR2 YYDKDF (reference sequence). CDR3 amino acids: CATSPGQGTIYEQYF. CDR3 coding DNA: TGTGCCACCAGTCCCGGACAGGGAACTATCTACGAGCAGTACTTC.